The 26 T cell receptor beta chains in this list originate from one sample, sequenced in a study of shared clonotypes between healthy human individuals. Only in-frame clones appear in the TCRdb table, and some are missing; sequencing was by immunoSEQ multiplex PCR. The sample has approximately 2.1 million clones, over 90% seen once. What was sequenced was naive CD4+ T cells from PBMCs. As to subset: CD45RA+ positively selected. All receptors come from a man aged 18 to 30 in good health. Some clones in this sample may be carry-over from other donors' samples.

The rearrangement uses TRBV6-5 and TRBJ2-7, with D tentatively TRBD1 (5 bases). Per germline, CDR1 MNHEY and CDR2 SVGAGI. The CDR3 contains 15 residues. The V end lost 0 bases, the J end lost 4 bases, and 13 bases lay between the germline ends. The CDR3 sequence: CASSYSGPSRYEQYF. The CDR3 nucleotides read TGTGCCAGCAGTTACTCGGGGCCTTCGAGGTACGAGCAGTACTTC.

The V gene is TRBV7-8, the J gene TRBJ2-1; D is uncertain. The germline V gene encodes CDR1 SGHVS and CDR2 FQNEAQ. CDR3 length equals 15 residues. V lost 5 bases to trimming and J lost 0 bases, with 11 bases between them. CDR3: CASSPRWSSYNEQFF. The CDR3 region has the DNA TGTGCCAGCAGCCCTAGGTGGAGCTCCTACAATGAGCAGTTCTTC.

In its sample, this clone was seen once. V usage is TRBV28 and J usage is TRBJ1-2; TRBD1 agrees at 9 bases. Germline CDR1 is MDHEN and CDR2 is SYDVKM. The CDR3 is 16 amino acids. Germline trimming cut 5 bases from V and 6 bases from J; bases unmatched to any gene: 13. Here the CDR3 reads CASSPTLGGQGHGYTF. In DNA, the CDR3 is TGTGCCAGCAGTCCTACCCTGGGGGGACAGGGTCATGGCTACACCTTC.

V is TRBV6-1 and J is TRBJ1-1; 10 positions agree with TRBD1. CDR1 is MNHNS and CDR2 is SASEGT in the germline V gene. The CDR3 has 13 residues. With V trimmed by 4 bases and J by 6 bases, 2 bases remained unmatched. For the CDR3, the DNA is TGTGCCAGCAGTGCCGGGACAGGGGCTGAAGCTTTCTTT. Amino acid sequence: CASSAGTGAEAFF.

There are a few counts of this clone. In the same sample, other DNA sequences code for this CDR3. The CDR3 coding sequence is TGTGCCAGCAGTTTCGGCTATGGCTACACCTTC. Translating gives CASSFGYGYTF. The gene calls are TRBV28 and TRBJ1-2; no definite D call. This CDR3 has 11 residues. The V gene's germline CDR1 is MDHEN and CDR2 SYDVKM. V was clipped by 3 bases and J by 4 bases, with 3 bases between them.

The J gene is TRBJ1-5, the V gene TRBV6-1; D unclear. In germline, CDR1 is MNHNS, CDR2 SASEGT. The CDR3 is 14 amino acids. Trimming removed 0 bases at V and 4 bases at J, with 7 bases between. The CDR3 sequence is CASSEARSNQPQHF. The CDR3 DNA reads as TGTGCCAGCAGTGAAGCCAGGAGTAATCAGCCCCAGCATTTT.

The chain links TRBV19 to TRBJ1-4; D is unclear. Trimming shortened V by 6 bases and J by 2 bases, and 10 bases separated the two germline ends. The CDR3 covers 14 residues. Per germline, CDR1 LNHDA and CDR2 SQIVND (reference sequence). The CDR3 coding sequence is TGTGCCAGTAGACCGGAACGCACTAATGAAAAACTGTTTTTT. This translates into CASRPERTNEKLFF.

The chain employs TRBV27 and TRBJ1-5, with 9 nucleotides matching TRBD1. Per the germline V gene, CDR1 is MNHEY and CDR2 is SMNVEV (reference sequence). After removal of 6 bases from V and 5 bases from J, the junction contained 5 bases not matched to a gene. The CDR3 is made up of 14 amino acids. The CDR3 loop reads CASRTGGNHQPQHF. CDR3 DNA sequence: TGTGCCAGCAGGACAGGGGGAAATCATCAGCCCCAGCATTTT.

This clone showed up just once. This same CDR3 is encoded by further DNA sequences in the sample. The chain carries TRBV5-1 and TRBJ2-1; D gene unclear. Trimming shortened V by 0 bases and J by 0 bases, and 7 bases separated the two germline ends. This CDR3 has 15 residues. Germline V gives CDR1 SGHRS, CDR2 YFSETQ. The CDR3 bases are TGCGCCAGCAGCTTGGCCTCTAGCTCCTACAATGAGCAGTTCTTC. Its protein product is CASSLASSSYNEQFF.

CDR3 region: CASSPGPNRPYGYTF. DNA for the CDR3: TGTGCCAGCAGCCCTGGACCGAACCGCCCCTATGGCTACACCTTC. The V gene is TRBV28, the J gene TRBJ1-2; no clear D. Germline-derived CDR1 and CDR2 are MDHEN and SYDVKM. This CDR3 has 15 residues. V was trimmed by 6 bases and J by 4 bases, leaving 18 bases between them.

V and J are TRBV5-1 and TRBJ2-1, with D possibly TRBD1 on 6 matching bases. This CDR3 region has 12 residues. Germline V CDR1 and CDR2: SGHRS, YFSETQ. V lost 2 bases and J 9 bases, leaving 9 bases between the germline ends. This CDR3 is CASSFQGSEQFF. The CDR3 DNA follows: TGCGCCAGCAGCTTTCAGGGGAGTGAGCAGTTCTTC.

This chain joins TRBV28 and TRBJ2-5, with 11 bases that match TRBD1. From germline, CDR1 is MDHEN and CDR2 SYDVKM. This CDR3 spans 17 amino acids. With V trimmed by 5 bases and J by 7 bases, 15 bases remained unmatched. This CDR3 reads CASSPHWDRGRVATQYF. In nucleotides, the CDR3 is TGTGCCAGCAGTCCTCATTGGGACAGGGGGAGGGTAGCGACCCAGTACTTC. Based on the CDR3 plus reference TRBV28 and TRBJ2-5, the full variable domain is DVKVTQSSRYLVKRTGEKVFLECVQDMDHENMFWYRQDPGLGLRLIYFSYDVKMKEKGDIPEGYSVSREKKERFSLILESASTNQTSMYLCASSPHWDRGRVATQYFGPGTRLLVL.

This chain uses TRBV4-3 with TRBJ2-1, with 8 bases that match TRBD2. The CDR3 has 15 amino acids. In germline, CDR1 is LGHNA, CDR2 YSLEER. V was clipped by 3 bases and J by 6 bases; unmatched bases: 7. The CDR3 region is CASSQTGLVFNEQFF. In DNA form, the CDR3 reads TGCGCCAGCAGCCAGACGGGACTAGTCTTCAATGAGCAGTTCTTC.

The chain uses TRBV14 and TRBJ2-3; D gene unclear. From germline, CDR1 is SGHDN and CDR2 FVKESK. CDR3 length: 14 amino acids. V lost 4 bases and J 4 bases, leaving 12 bases between the germline ends. CDR3 sequence (DNA): TGTGCCAGCAGCCCCCTACACGGGCCAGATACGCAGTATTTT. It yields the protein CASSPLHGPDTQYF.

This clone was picked up one time. This sequence joins TRBV5-1 and TRBJ2-5; TRBD2 might be the D (5 bases). Per the germline V gene, CDR1 is SGHRS and CDR2 is YFSETQ. The CDR3 is 13 amino acids. The V gene lost 1 base and the J gene lost 5 bases, with 9 bases spanning the gap. CDR3 amino acids: CASSLTSLETQYF. DNA of the CDR3: TGCGCCAGCAGCTTGACTAGTTTGGAGACCCAGTACTTC.

The V and J genes are TRBV6-6 and TRBJ1-2; 10 bases line up with TRBD1. This CDR3 is 15 amino acids long. Germline V CDR1 and CDR2: MNHNY, SVGAGI (reference sequence). V lost 2 bases, J lost 7 bases, and 7 bases stayed unmatched. CDR3 sequence reads: CASSYRGQGEFGYTF. CDR3 in DNA: TGTGCCAGCAGTTACCGAGGACAGGGGGAGTTTGGCTACACCTTC.

This sequence joins TRBV18 and TRBJ1-3; D might be TRBD1 (5 bases). CDR1 and CDR2 from the germline V gene are KGHSH and LQKENI. V was trimmed by 3 bases and J by 8 bases, leaving 17 bases between them. This CDR3 comprises 15 residues. The CDR3: CASSPGAGPVDTIYF. Written as DNA, the CDR3 is TGTGCCAGCTCACCCGGGGCGGGCCCCGTCGACACCATATATTTT.

CDR3 region: CASSPLTGASTDTQYF. CDR3 in DNA: TGTGCCAGCTCACCACTGACAGGCGCTAGCACAGATACGCAGTATTTT. The rearrangement links TRBV18 to TRBJ2-3; possible D gene TRBD1, 6 bases. The ends were cut back, 1 base at V and 0 bases at J, with 11 bases in the middle. The germline V gene encodes CDR1 KGHSH and CDR2 LQKENI. CDR3 size: 16 residues.

This clone was seen a few times. The chain joins TRBV7-8 to TRBJ2-4, with D perhaps TRBD1 or TRBD2 (7 bases each). The germline V gene encodes CDR1 SGHVS and CDR2 FQNEAQ. This CDR3 has 16 residues. Between the trimmed V and J ends, which lost 5 bases and 8 bases, there was a span of 22 bases. The CDR3 is CASSQGGGREKDIQYF. In DNA, the CDR3 is TGTGCCAGCAGCCAGGGAGGGGGCAGGGAGAAGGACATTCAGTACTTC.

The chain recombines TRBV7-2 with TRBJ1-5, with TRBD1 matching 8 bases. CDR1 SGHTA and CDR2 FQGNSA come from the germline V gene. Trimming removed 3 bases from V and 4 bases from J; junction bases left unmatched: 8. The CDR3 consists of 16 residues. The CDR3 nucleotides read TGTGCCAGCAGCTTTCAGGGGGCAAGAGGAAATCAGCCCCAGCATTTT. Protein product: CASSFQGARGNQPQHF.

The sample holds a few counts of this clone. The chain links TRBV5-1 to TRBJ2-1, with D hard to call. This CDR3 region has 17 residues. In germline, CDR1 is SGHRS, CDR2 YFSETQ. The ends were cut back, 4 bases at V and 0 bases at J, with 17 bases in the middle. CDR3 in DNA: TGCGCCAGCAGCCAAACCAGGAGCCCGAGCTCCTACAATGAGCAGTTCTTC. Translated: CASSQTRSPSSYNEQFF.

The chain employs TRBV4-1 and TRBJ2-7; possibly TRBD1 for D (6 bases). Trimming removed 3 bases from V and 5 bases from J, with 14 bases in between. This CDR3 spans 14 amino acids. Germline-derived CDR1 and CDR2 are MGHRA and YSYEKL. This chain's CDR3 is CASSQQKQGHEQYF. The CDR3 DNA follows: TGCGCCAGCAGCCAGCAAAAACAGGGCCACGAGCAGTACTTC.

The J gene is TRBJ2-7, the V gene TRBV5-1; the D gene is possibly TRBD2 (7 bases). In germline, CDR1 is SGHRS, CDR2 YFSETQ. Trimming stripped 4 bases from V and 5 bases from J, with 16 bases between. This CDR3 contains 14 residues. This chain's CDR3 is CASSPLAGADEQYF. The CDR3 DNA follows: TGCGCCAGCAGCCCGTTGGCGGGGGCGGACGAGCAGTACTTC.

J is TRBJ2-1 and V is TRBV9, with TRBD2 identical over 12 bases. The CDR3 is 16 residues long. V lost 3 bases, J lost 8 bases, and 9 bases stayed unmatched. CDR1 SGDLS and CDR2 YYNGEE come from the germline V gene. Here the CDR3 reads CASSAQRLAGVDEQFF. The CDR3 DNA reads as TGTGCCAGCAGCGCACAACGACTAGCGGGAGTCGATGAGCAGTTCTTC.

The gene calls are TRBV7-2 and TRBJ2-2; D possibly corresponds to TRBD1 (6 bases). Trimming removed 5 bases from V and 4 bases from J, with 14 bases in between. This CDR3 comprises 15 residues. Germline V lookup: CDR1 SGHTA, CDR2 FQGNSA. The CDR3 DNA follows: TGTGCCAGCAGCCCAGGGGCCGTGGGCACCGGGGAGCTGTTTTTT. This sequence encodes CASSPGAVGTGELFF.

The rearrangement joins TRBV7-3 to TRBJ2-3; D is uncertain. The CDR3 has 14 amino acids. Trimming cost V 0 bases and J 2 bases, with 6 bases left between them. Germline CDR1 and CDR2: SGHTA and FQGTGA. In DNA, the CDR3 is TGTGCCAGCAGCTTAACCCCCCACACAGATACGCAGTATTTT. Its translation: CASSLTPHTDTQYF. The variable domain in full, with the rest retrieved from reference TRBV7-3 and TRBJ2-3, is GAGVSQTPSNKVTEKGKYVELRCDPISGHTALYWYRQSLGQGPEFLIYFQGTGAADDSGLPNDRFFAVRPEGSVSTLKIQRTERGDSAVYLCASSLTPHTDTQYFGPGTRLTVL.